The 10 T cell receptor beta chains reported below all come from one sample, sequenced in a study of Ad26.COV2.S vaccination and SARS-CoV-2 variants. The table came from immunoSEQ multiplex PCR; TCRdb's copy has only in-frame clones and leaves some out. The sample contains over 400,000 clones, about nine tenths of which appear only once. The sample's treatment: some 20 received Ad26.COV2.S at low or high dose, single or two shots; 5 received placebo; per-sample allocation not given. Day 63 after the first vaccine or placebo injection was the time point for sampling. Material: peripheral blood, obtained in a trial of Ad26.COV2.S vaccine versus placebo. Source of these receptors: a person aged 18 to 59 who received the Ad26.COV2.S COVID-19 vaccine or a placebo.

This sequence joins TRBV7-2 and TRBJ2-1; D is perhaps TRBD1 (6 bases). Looked up from germline, CDR1 is SGHTA and CDR2 is FQGNSA. The CDR3 runs 16 residues. Trimming cost V 5 bases and J 6 bases, with 20 bases left between them. CDR3 bases: TGTGCCAGCAGCCCGACCGGACAGACAAGACCCAATGAGCAGTTCTTC. This codes for CASSPTGQTRPNEQFF.

J is TRBJ1-6 and V is TRBV7-2, with 8 bases identical to TRBD1. The J segment lost 3 bases and the V segment lost 2 bases, leaving 3 bases of the junction unmatched. The CDR3 has 16 residues. Looked up from germline, CDR1 is SGHTA and CDR2 is FQGNSA. In DNA form, the CDR3 reads TGTGCCAGCAGCTTACTCGACAGGGGCTATAATTCACCCCTCCACTTT. It is translated as CASSLLDRGYNSPLHF.

The chain is built from TRBV7-9 and TRBJ2-7, with TRBD2 as a possible D gene (5 bases). Germline loops: CDR1 SEHNR, CDR2 FQNEAQ (reference sequence). The CDR3 spans 13 residues. V was trimmed by 0 bases and J by 6 bases, leaving 9 bases between them. CDR3 amino acids: CASSLADSTEQYF. DNA of the CDR3: TGTGCCAGCAGCTTAGCGGACTCGACCGAGCAGTACTTC.

The chain employs TRBV3-1 (or the pseudogene TRBV3-2) and TRBJ2-1, with TRBD1 as a possible D gene (6 bases). The V end was cut by 4 bases, the J end by 15 bases, with 16 bases between. CDR1 and CDR2 (germline): LGHDT, YNNKEL (reference sequence). CDR3 length: 12 amino acids. CDR3 in DNA: TGTGCCAGCAGCCTTTGGGGGCAGGGTCTGTTCTTC. It specifies CASSLWGQGLFF.

The CDR3 loop is CASSWSRGTDTQYF. The CDR3 DNA sequence: TGTGCCAGCAGCTGGTCGCGCGGGACAGATACGCAGTATTTT. The V gene is TRBV5-8, the J gene TRBJ2-3, with D perhaps TRBD2 (5 bases). V was pared by 3 bases and J by 3 bases, with 11 bases between. Germline lookup yields CDR1 SGHTS and CDR2 YDEGEE. The CDR3 is made up of 14 amino acids.

The chain recombines TRBV7-9 with TRBJ1-1; no definite D call. CDR3 size: 14 residues. Germline V gives CDR1 SEHNR, CDR2 FQNEAQ (reference sequence). V was clipped by 2 bases and J by 2 bases, with 9 bases between them. This CDR3 reads CASSLPYKNTEAFF. CDR3 in DNA: TGTGCCAGCAGCTTACCCTACAAAAACACTGAAGCTTTCTTT.

The chain is built from TRBV5-1 and TRBJ1-2; a possible D gene is TRBD1 (5 bases). Germline CDR1 SGHRS, CDR2 YFSETQ. This CDR3 spans 14 amino acids. Deletions cut 4 bases from V and 1 base from J, with 11 bases between. The CDR3 region is CASSRDGFNYGYTF. The CDR3 region has the DNA TGCGCCAGCAGCAGGGACGGCTTTAACTATGGCTACACCTTC.

The genes are TRBV9 and TRBJ2-2; D gene ambiguous. Germline V lookup: CDR1 SGDLS, CDR2 YYNGEE. CDR3 length: 12 residues. Trimming shortened V by 4 bases and J by 4 bases, and 5 bases separated the two germline ends. The DNA for the CDR3 is TGTGCCAGCAGCCCAGCCACCGGGGAGCTGTTTTTT. Residues: CASSPATGELFF. Looking up the rest from reference TRBV9 and TRBJ2-2 gives the full variable domain: DSGVTQTPKHLITATGQRVTLRCSPRSGDLSVYWYQQSLDQGLQFLIQYYNGEERAKGNILERFSAQQFPDLHSELNLSSLELGDSALYFCASSPATGELFFGEGSRLTVL.

The V and J genes are TRBV9 and TRBJ1-4; D call uncertain. CDR3 size: 15 residues. Trimming took off 4 bases at V and 6 bases at J, with 16 bases between the two ends. The germline gives CDR1 SGDLS, CDR2 YYNGEE. CDR3 amino acids: CASSTYEDPHEKLFF. For the CDR3, the DNA is TGTGCCAGCAGCACGTACGAGGATCCTCATGAAAAACTGTTTTTT.

This clone occurred once. Here the CDR3 DNA reads TGTGCCAGCAGCTTGGACCGGGACAGGGGATTAGAGACCCAGTACTTC. This gives the protein CASSLDRDRGLETQYF. The chain links TRBV5-6 to TRBJ2-5, with 10 nucleotides matching TRBD1. Looked up from germline, CDR1 is SGHDT and CDR2 is YYEEEE. This CDR3 has 16 residues. V shed 0 bases and J 4 bases; nucleotides not matched to a gene: 6.